This T cell receptor beta chain is drawn from a study of blood T cell repertoires in COVID-19. Whole-study context: There were acute and convalescent COVID-19 samples, and they came from the United States, Italy and Spain. T cells, B-cell-depleted T cells, or PBMCs supplied cDNA or gDNA.

Allocation to cohorts depended on clinical history reported by the participants. Between the trimmed V and J ends, which lost 8 bases and 7 bases, there was a span of 15 bases. The CDR3 spans 14 residues. CDR1 is LGHDT and CDR2 is YNNKEL in the germline V gene (reference sequence). This clone came up once. Original analysis: Reference gene primers were amplified, and this amplification served to estimate nucleated cell counts. The table came from immunoSEQ multiplex PCR; TCRdb's copy has only in-frame clones and leaves some out. From that table come the V and J calls and clone size; the DNA was used to work out D and trimming. The sample contains hundreds of thousands of clones, 87% of which appear only once.

Sequenced sample: PBMCs or T cells enriched from blood (not recorded which). This TCR derives from a woman aged 18-29 years with acute COVID-19. The chain uses TRBV3-1 (or the pseudogene TRBV3-2) and TRBJ1-6; no reliable D call. The CDR3 sequence is CASSLVRLNSPLHF. CDR3 DNA: TGTGCCAGCTCCTTGGTCAGGCTCAATTCACCCCTCCACTTT.